This T cell receptor (beta chain) is drawn from a study of shared clonotypes between healthy human individuals. Study information: CD4 naive and memory got three plates each, CD8 naive two, CD8 memory one.

Sequencing was at deep level. Each cell subset's genomic DNA was divided evenly among several immunoSEQ plates. Sequenced by immunoSEQ multiplex PCR; TCRdb stores in-frame clones only, minus some. The table has 600,000 to 800,000 clones, 55% to 75% seen once. V was clipped by 5 bases and J by 5 bases, with 16 bases between them. The CDR3 totals 14 residues. Germline loops: CDR1 SGHTA, CDR2 FQGNSA. The genes are TRBV7-2 and TRBJ2-7, with a tentative D call TRBD2 (5 bases). This receptor was taken from a woman in her twenties or thirties in good health. Sequenced input: memory CD4+ T cells sorted from blood. Subset specified: CD45RA-negative fraction. CDR3 coding DNA: TGTGCCAGCAGCCGAGGCGGTAGCGCCCACGAGCAGTACTTC. Its protein is CASSRGGSAHEQYF.